This T cell receptor beta chain was observed in a study of T cells in women clearing cervical HPV infection. About the research overall: Women with histologically confirmed HPV16-related CIN3 or worse, 2 with invasive cancer, served as cases. Only a few women had HLA typing results available.

Concerning this clone itself: Its antigen is not identified. Read coverage stops 3 residues before the CDR3 terminus; the germline J gene supplies the remainder.

General study findings and limits: CIN3+ cases had significantly higher TCR repertoire richness than controls, but evenness did not differ. TRBV6-7 abundance was lower in cases than controls (roughly 0.12% versus 0.15%).

The germline V gene has CDR1 SNHLY and CDR2 FYNNEI. The CDR3 covers 14 residues. With 8 bases removed from V and 4 bases from J, the gap between germline ends came to 16 bases. TCRdb's table, derived via immunoSEQ multiplex PCR, lists solely in-frame clones and lacks some. The sample includes 40,000 or so clones. This clonotype originated in a woman aged 18 to 75 with a cervical HPV16 infection that either progressed to CIN3+ or cleared (not recorded which). The sample taken for sequencing was blood buffy coat. The chain carries TRBV2 and TRBJ2-3, with D maybe TRBD1 (7 bases). The part of the CDR3 DNA that was read is TGTGCCAGCCAGGGGGGCCTCAGTTCAGATACG. This sequence encodes CASQGGLSSDT. The CDR3 reads in full as CASQGGLSSDTQYF.